A single sample gave rise to the 16 T cell receptor beta chains below, sequenced in a study of vaccination and CD4 T cells after COVID-19. The Oncomine TCR Beta short-read assay sequenced DNA from cultured CD4+ T cells. TCRdb analysed the PCR reads with MiXCR anew, one entry per CDR3 protein. The sample includes about 12,000 distinct CDR3 sequences, about 50% of them seen just once. The antigens of these receptors remain unknown. Noted treatment: 10-day PBMC culture with coronavirus spike peptide pools or control peptides (ViraFEST assay). The sample was CD4+ T cells from blood, cultured in vitro. These receptors were collected from a human donor who had recovered from COVID-19.

This sequence joins TRBV6-1 and TRBJ1-1; no clear D. Germline CDR1 reads MNHNS; CDR2 reads SASEGT. The CDR3 runs 13 residues. Trimming took off 6 bases at V and 0 bases at J, with 8 bases between the two ends. CDR3 coding DNA: TGTGCCAGCAGGGACTCACTGAACACTGAAGCTTTCTTT. It codes for CASRDSLNTEAFF.

This chain joins TRBV2 and TRBJ1-2; D unresolved. The CDR3 totals 12 residues. V gave up 5 bases and J gave up 4 bases, with 8 bases separating them. Per the germline V gene, CDR1 is SNHLY and CDR2 is FYNNEI. As DNA, the CDR3 is TGTGCCAGCAGTATGCAGAGCTATGGCTACACCTTC. Amino acid sequence: CASSMQSYGYTF.

The chain joins TRBV7-3 to TRBJ2-7; D is perhaps TRBD1 or TRBD2 (6 bases each). The V end was cut by 8 bases, the J end by 5 bases, with 16 bases between. The germline CDR1 and CDR2 sequences are SGHTA and FQGTGA. The CDR3 runs 13 residues. This CDR3 reads CASGSKGGHEQYF. The CDR3 region has the DNA TGTGCCAGCGGCTCAAAGGGGGGCCACGAGCAGTACTTC.

This clonotype appeared a few times. This chain links TRBV7-2 with TRBJ2-2; 12 nucleotides agree with TRBD1. The CDR3 extends over 16 amino acids. The germline V gene encodes CDR1 SGHTA and CDR2 FQGNSA. V trimming: 6 bases; J trimming: 5 bases; junction bases outside the gene matches: 7. CDR3 amino acids: CASRIRDRGQTGELFF. The CDR3 bases are TGTGCCAGCAGGATCCGGGACAGGGGGCAAACCGGGGAGCTGTTTTTT.

This clonotype was detected a few times. The gene calls are TRBV24-1 and TRBJ2-2; D possibly matches TRBD1 or TRBD2 (5 bases each). Germline CDR1 and CDR2: KGHDR and SFDVKD. The CDR3 contains 16 residues. Trimming left V 6 bases short and J 1 base short, with 14 bases between. CDR3 nucleotides: TGTGCCACCAGTCGGGAAGGGGCTGGGAACACCGGGGAGCTGTTTTTT. Its translation: CATSREGAGNTGELFF.

This clonotype was counted between two and nine times. This chain links TRBV20-1 with TRBJ2-3; the D is unclear. CDR1 and CDR2 from the germline V gene are DFQATT and SNEGSKA (reference sequence). V shed 0 bases and J shed 6 bases, with 4 bases lying between them. The CDR3 consists of 11 residues. The CDR3 DNA follows: TGCAGTGCTAGAGATGGGGATACGCAGTATTTT. Residues: CSARDGDTQYF.

By share, this clonotype ranks as medium-sized. This chain connects TRBV11-2 to TRBJ2-3; D call uncertain. Trimming shortened V by 3 bases and J by 3 bases, and 7 bases separated the two germline ends. CDR3 length: 13 residues. The germline CDR1 and CDR2 sequences are SGHAT and FQNNGV. The CDR3 loop reads CASSFRVTDTQYF. CDR3 nucleotides: TGTGCCAGCAGCTTCCGGGTTACAGATACGCAGTATTTT.

The chain is built from TRBV18 and TRBJ2-2; 7 nucleotides match TRBD1. The CDR3 extends over 15 amino acids. V gave up 3 bases and J gave up 0 bases; unmatched junction bases: 1. Germline-derived CDR1 and CDR2 are KGHSH and LQKENI. CDR3 DNA: TGTGCCAGCTCACCGGGACAGACGAACACCGGGGAGCTGTTTTTT. Translating it yields CASSPGQTNTGELFF. Supplemented by reference TRBV18 and TRBJ2-2, the full variable domain reads NAGVMQNPRHLVRRRGQEARLRCSPMKGHSHVYWYRQLPEEGLKFMVYLQKENIIDESGMPKERFSAEFPKEGPSILRIQQVVRGDSAAYFCASSPGQTNTGELFFGEGSRLTVL.

The chain employs TRBV28 and TRBJ1-3; unclear D gene. CDR1 and CDR2 from the germline V gene are MDHEN and SYDVKM. Deletions cut 11 bases from V and 2 bases from J, with 13 bases between. The CDR3 totals 13 residues. CDR3 nucleotide sequence: TGTGCCGGCGCCGGGTCGCCTGGAAACACCATATATTTT. As protein: CAGAGSPGNTIYF. The complete variable domain, with remaining parts taken from reference TRBV28 and TRBJ1-3, reads DVKVTQSSRYLVKRTGEKVFLECVQDMDHENMFWYRQDPGLGLRLIYFSYDVKMKEKGDIPEGYSVSREKKERFSLILESASTNQTSMYLCAGAGSPGNTIYFGEGSWLTVV.

A few counts support this clonotype. The J gene is TRBJ1-1, the V gene TRBV7-2; D uncertain. The CDR3 is made up of 16 amino acids. Trimming took 5 bases from V and 3 from J, leaving 19 bases between them. Germline CDR1 SGHTA, CDR2 FQGNSA. The CDR3 reads CASSPKPPTGDTEAFF. Here the CDR3 DNA reads TGTGCCAGCAGCCCCAAACCTCCTACTGGGGACACTGAAGCTTTCTTT.

This clonotype appeared a few times. V usage is TRBV6-2 or TRBV6-3 and J usage is TRBJ2-6; D gene uncertain. Germline lookup yields CDR1 MNHEY and CDR2 SVGEGT. V lost 6 bases and J lost 0, with 21 bases in between. CDR3 size: 19 residues. CDR3 sequence: CASSYPAGQTYSGANVLTF. The CDR3 nucleotides read TGTGCCAGCAGCTACCCAGCCGGGCAAACTTACTCTGGGGCCAACGTCCTGACTTTC.

This clonotype was seen a few times. The chain uses TRBV10-1 and TRBJ2-5; 10 bases match TRBD1. Losses at the gene ends were 6 bases for V and 5 bases for J; bases not matched to a gene: 3. The CDR3 loop spans 13 amino acids. CDR1 and CDR2 (germline): WNHNN, SYGVQD (reference sequence). In nucleotides, the CDR3 is TGCGCCAGCAGCCGGGACAGGGGTGAGACCCAGTACTTC. Amino acid sequence: CASSRDRGETQYF.

This clonotype was found a few times. This chain uses TRBV20-1 with TRBJ2-3; D is perhaps TRBD2 (6 bases). There are 13 residues in the CDR3. Looked up from germline, CDR1 is DFQATT and CDR2 is SNEGSKA (reference sequence). Trimming removed 0 bases from V and 8 bases from J, with 12 bases in between. The CDR3 DNA reads TGCAGTGCTAGAGAGCTAGCGCGGAGTACGCAGTATTTT. Protein product: CSARELARSTQYF.

The chain is built from TRBV7-9 and TRBJ2-2, with 7 bases that match TRBD1. Germline values: CDR1 SEHNR, CDR2 FQNEAQ (reference sequence). This CDR3 region has 15 residues. The ends lost 2 bases at V and 5 bases at J; junction bases unmatched: 5. In nucleotides, the CDR3 is TGTGCCAGCAGCTTAAGACAGGGTTGGACCGGGGAGCTGTTTTTT. Encoded protein: CASSLRQGWTGELFF.

This chain joins TRBV20-1 and TRBJ2-3; no clear D. CDR3 length: 12 amino acids. The germline CDR1 and CDR2 sequences are DFQATT and SNEGSKA (reference sequence). Trimming cost V 0 bases and J 3 bases, with 4 bases left between them. The CDR3 nucleotides read TGCAGTGCTAGAGAAGGGACAGATACGCAGTATTTT. This sequence encodes CSAREGTDTQYF.

This chain links TRBV20-1 with TRBJ1-6; TRBD1 matches at 8 bases. Germline assignment: CDR1 DFQATT and CDR2 SNEGSKA (reference sequence). The CDR3 is 13 residues long. V lost 5 bases to trimming and J lost 11 bases; unmatched junction nucleotides: 8. The CDR3 sequence: CSAEGQAIAPLHF. The CDR3 DNA follows: TGCAGTGCTGAGGGACAGGCCATAGCACCCCTCCACTTT.